The 31 T cell receptor beta chains presented below share a single source sample, sequenced in a study of blood T cell repertoires in COVID-19. The repertoire was sequenced with immunoSEQ multiplex PCR; TCRdb's copy has only in-frame clones and lacks some. This sample carries under 500,000 clones, around 90% of them seen once, and the ten largest clones take roughly 2%. Sequencing input: PBMCs or T cells enriched from blood (not recorded which). These TCRs come from a woman younger than 30 with acute COVID-19.

This chain uses TRBV25-1 with TRBJ1-6; D not resolved. V lost 6 bases, J lost 12 bases, and 12 bases lay in between. The germline gives CDR1 MGHDK, CDR2 SYGVNS. The CDR3 contains 12 residues. The CDR3 sequence is CASSRRPGPLHF. The CDR3 bases are TGTGCCAGCAGCCGGAGACCGGGACCCCTCCACTTT.

The chain is built from TRBV4-3 and TRBJ1-6; no reliable D call. Looked up from germline, CDR1 is LGHNA and CDR2 is YSLEER. The CDR3 runs 15 residues. Between the trimmed V and J ends, which lost 3 bases and 10 bases, there was a span of 16 bases. CDR3 loop: CASSQGYGGNSPLHF. The CDR3 DNA sequence: TGCGCCAGCAGCCAGGGATATGGAGGGAACTCACCCCTCCACTTT.

The chain couples TRBV20-1 to TRBJ2-7; D not resolved. V lost 6 bases and J lost 4, with 10 bases in between. The CDR3 has 11 amino acids. The germline CDR1 and CDR2 sequences are DFQATT and SNEGSKA (reference sequence). The chain's CDR3 is CSAHQDYEQYF. CDR3 nucleotide sequence: TGCAGTGCGCACCAGGATTACGAGCAGTACTTC.

This sequence joins TRBV10-3 and TRBJ1-5, with D uncertain. CDR3 length: 14 residues. Germline V lookup: CDR1 ENHRY, CDR2 SYGVKD. V was cut by 3 bases and J by 6 bases, with 12 bases left in between. The CDR3 DNA is TGTGCCATCAGTGATTTTAGTACTGGTCAGCCCCAGCATTTT. This translates into CAISDFSTGQPQHF.

The V and J genes are TRBV5-1 and TRBJ2-1; weak D call: TRBD2 (5 bases). Germline CDR1 and CDR2: SGHRS and YFSETQ. The CDR3 sequence is 16 residues long. V was shortened by 0 bases and J by 3 bases, with 13 bases between the two germline ends. CDR3 amino acids: CASSLAVGGSYNEQFF. The CDR3 nucleotides read TGCGCCAGCAGCTTGGCGGTGGGTGGGAGCTACAATGAGCAGTTCTTC.

CDR3 in amino acids: CASSSVRTGGSSGNTIYF. The DNA for the CDR3 is TGCGCCAGCAGCTCAGTTCGGACGGGCGGGAGCTCTGGAAACACCATATATTTT. The chain employs TRBV5-1 and TRBJ1-3; D remains unclear. The ends were cut back, 3 bases at V and 0 bases at J, with 19 bases in the middle. CDR1 and CDR2 from the germline V gene are SGHRS and YFSETQ. The CDR3 extends over 18 amino acids.

The V gene is TRBV7-9, the J gene TRBJ2-1; TRBD2 matches 12 bases. The CDR3 consists of 16 residues. Trimming at V came to 5 bases and at J to 6 bases, leaving 8 bases not matched to a gene. The germline CDR1 and CDR2 sequences are SEHNR and FQNEAQ (reference sequence). The CDR3 here is CASSPAGLAGTNEQFF. The CDR3 DNA sequence: TGTGCCAGCAGCCCCGCCGGACTAGCGGGAACCAATGAGCAGTTCTTC. The variable domain in full, with the rest retrieved from reference TRBV7-9 and TRBJ2-1, is DTGVSQNPRHKITKRGQNVTFRCDPISEHNRLYWYRQTLGQGPEFLTYFQNEAQLEKSRLLSDRFSAERPKGSFSTLEIQRTEQGDSAMYLCASSPAGLAGTNEQFFGPGTRLTVL.

On this clone: The identical CDR3 is also encoded by other nucleotide sequences in the sample. The chain uses TRBV6-1 and TRBJ1-2; no definite D call. This CDR3 is 14 amino acids long. V was cut by 0 bases and J by 4 bases, with 9 bases left in between. CDR1 is MNHNS and CDR2 is SASEGT in the germline V gene. The CDR3 DNA follows: TGTGCCAGCAGTGAAGCTCGAGGGCTCTATGGCTACACCTTC. Encoded protein: CASSEARGLYGYTF.

The chain has TRBV5-6 and TRBJ2-7; D gene uncertain. There are 16 residues in the CDR3. V lost 1 base to trimming and J lost 0 bases, with 14 bases between them. Germline-derived CDR1 and CDR2 are SGHDT and YYEEEE. In DNA form, the CDR3 reads TGTGCCAGCAGCTTGCTTATTTCGGGTTCCTCCTACGAGCAGTACTTC. This gives the protein CASSLLISGSSYEQYF.

This clone is a singleton in its sample. The rearrangement joins TRBV18 to TRBJ2-5; TRBD2 matches at 8 bases. Per germline, CDR1 KGHSH and CDR2 LQKENI. The CDR3 contains 14 residues. V trimming: 3 bases; J trimming: 3 bases; junction bases outside the gene matches: 3. The CDR3 coding sequence is TGTGCCAGCTCACCTGCAGCGGGAGAAGAGACCCAGTACTTC. Amino acid sequence: CASSPAAGEETQYF. Looking up the rest from reference TRBV18 and TRBJ2-5 gives the full variable domain: NAGVMQNPRHLVRRRGQEARLRCSPMKGHSHVYWYRQLPEEGLKFMVYLQKENIIDESGMPKERFSAEFPKEGPSILRIQQVVRGDSAAYFCASSPAAGEETQYFGPGTRLLVL.

V usage is TRBV2 and J usage is TRBJ2-5; TRBD1 matches 8 bases. The CDR3 has 13 amino acids. The J segment lost 4 bases and the V segment lost 6 bases, leaving 4 bases of the junction unmatched. CDR1 and CDR2 (germline): SNHLY, FYNNEI. Written as DNA, the CDR3 is TGTGCCAGCAGGCAGGGGGCTGGAGAGACCCAGTACTTC. Encoded protein: CASRQGAGETQYF. The full variable domain, with the rest looked up from reference TRBV2 and TRBJ2-5, is EPEVTQTPSHQVTQMGQEVILRCVPISNHLYFYWYRQILGQKVEFLVSFYNNEISEKSEIFDDQFSVERPDGSNFTLKIRSTKLEDSAMYFCASRQGAGETQYFGPGTRLLVL.

This clone has only a few counts. This chain links TRBV4-1 with TRBJ2-1, with D possibly matching TRBD1 (5 bases). The CDR3 runs to 13 residues. The germline gives CDR1 MGHRA, CDR2 YSYEKL. Trimming took 8 bases from V and 8 from J, leaving 16 bases between them. CDR3 nucleotide sequence: TGCGCCAGCCGAACATCAGGGTCACATGAGCAGTTCTTC. Amino acid sequence: CASRTSGSHEQFF.

The J gene is TRBJ2-3, the V gene TRBV11-2; D may be TRBD1 (6 bases). The CDR3 contains 16 residues. The V end lost 2 bases, the J end lost 1 base, and 13 bases lay between the germline ends. Looked up from germline, CDR1 is SGHAT and CDR2 is FQNNGV. The CDR3 here is CASSLSPGGRTDTQYF. DNA of the CDR3: TGTGCCAGCAGCTTATCTCCTGGGGGCCGCACAGATACGCAGTATTTT.

This clone was picked up one time. The rearrangement joins TRBV4-3 to TRBJ2-6, with D unresolved. Trimming left V 0 bases short and J 0 bases short, with 6 bases between. The germline V gene encodes CDR1 LGHNA and CDR2 YSLEER. The CDR3 is made up of 16 amino acids. The CDR3 here is CASSQEAPSGANVLTF. In nucleotides, the CDR3 is TGCGCCAGCAGCCAAGAAGCGCCCTCTGGGGCCAACGTCCTGACTTTC.

This clone was found many times. The genes are TRBV10-1 and TRBJ2-3, with 10 bases identical to TRBD2. Trimming cost V 1 base and J 6 bases; bases outside gene matches: 4. CDR1 and CDR2 (germline): WNHNN, SYGVQD (reference sequence). This CDR3 spans 15 amino acids. CDR3 protein: CASSELAGGRDTQYF. The CDR3 coding sequence is TGCGCCAGCAGTGAGTTAGCGGGGGGCCGTGATACGCAGTATTTT.

The gene calls are TRBV9 and TRBJ2-7, with TRBD2 matching 11 bases. V lost 3 bases and J lost 3; bases outside the gene matches: 14. Germline V gene lookup returns CDR1 SGDLS and CDR2 YYNGEE. The CDR3 has 18 residues. Here the CDR3 reads CASSGPGASGGQDYEQYF. CDR3 bases: TGTGCCAGCAGCGGCCCTGGGGCTAGCGGGGGGCAGGACTACGAGCAGTACTTC.

The chain combines TRBV9 with TRBJ2-5; 8 bases agree with TRBD2. This CDR3 has 15 residues. Germline V lookup: CDR1 SGDLS, CDR2 YYNGEE. Germline trimming cut 0 bases from V and 3 bases from J; bases unmatched to any gene: 4. In DNA, the CDR3 is TGTGCCAGCAGCGTAGCCGGGGGGGCTAAAGAGACCCAGTACTTC. Amino acid sequence: CASSVAGGAKETQYF.

The rearrangement joins TRBV7-2 to TRBJ2-7, with TRBD1 matching 9 bases. V shed 1 base and J 5 bases; nucleotides not matched to a gene: 6. The germline V gene encodes CDR1 SGHTA and CDR2 FQGNSA. This CDR3 contains 15 residues. Here the CDR3 reads CASSLVGTGNHEQYF. The CDR3 DNA follows: TGTGCCAGCAGCTTAGTCGGGACAGGGAACCACGAGCAGTACTTC.

The J gene is TRBJ1-2, the V gene TRBV19; weak D call: TRBD1 (6 bases). Between the trimmed V and J ends, which lost 4 bases and 0 bases, there was a span of 15 bases. CDR1 and CDR2 from the germline V gene are LNHDA and SQIVND (reference sequence). CDR3 length equals 16 residues. The CDR3 sequence is CASSTRQELSNYGYTF. The CDR3 nucleotides are TGTGCCAGTAGTACAAGACAGGAGCTCTCTAACTATGGCTACACCTTC.

This clone appeared a few times. The chain carries TRBV27 and TRBJ1-1; 7 bases are shared with TRBD1. The CDR3 runs 16 residues. V was pared by 6 bases and J by 5 bases, with 15 bases of the junction left unmatched. Germline assignment: CDR1 MNHEY and CDR2 SMNVEV (reference sequence). The CDR3 nucleotides read TGTGCCAGCAGGTGGGACAGCGGTCGTGGTTGGACTGAAGCTTTCTTT. It encodes CASRWDSGRGWTEAFF.

The chain employs TRBV7-8 and TRBJ2-7; D gene unclear. The CDR3 has 11 amino acids. CDR1 and CDR2 (germline): SGHVS, FQNEAQ. With 4 bases removed from V and 4 bases from J, the gap between germline ends came to 5 bases. The CDR3 nucleotides read TGTGCCAGCAGCTCCACATACGAGCAGTACTTC. Amino acids: CASSSTYEQYF.

The rearrangement links TRBV18 to TRBJ2-2; possible D gene TRBD2, 5 bases. This CDR3 spans 15 amino acids. Trimming removed 6 bases from V and 1 base from J, with 12 bases in between. Germline CDR1 is KGHSH and CDR2 is LQKENI. The chain's CDR3 is CASSPGSLNTGELFF. DNA of the CDR3: TGTGCCAGCTCCCCGGGATCTTTGAACACCGGGGAGCTGTTTTTT.

The chain recombines TRBV25-1 with TRBJ2-7; D may be TRBD1 (5 bases). The CDR3 sequence is 13 residues long. Per the germline V gene, CDR1 is MGHDK and CDR2 is SYGVNS. V lost 5 bases to trimming and J lost 2 bases, with 10 bases between them. CDR3 sequence: CASSRGLAYEQYF. The DNA for the CDR3 is TGTGCCAGCAGTAGGGGCTTAGCCTACGAGCAGTACTTC.

The genes are TRBV5-1 and TRBJ2-3; 9 bases line up with TRBD2. CDR1 is SGHRS, CDR2 YFSETQ, per germline. The V segment lost 1 base and the J segment 0 bases; nucleotides outside the gene matches: 6. The CDR3 is made up of 17 amino acids. The CDR3 bases are TGCGCCAGCAGCTTGTTATCCCTAGCGGGGAGCACAGATACGCAGTATTTT. It translates to CASSLLSLAGSTDTQYF. The full variable domain, with the rest looked up from reference TRBV5-1 and TRBJ2-3, is KAGVTQTPRYLIKTRGQQVTLSCSPISGHRSVSWYQQTPGQGLQFLFEYFSETQRNKGNFPGRFSGRQFSNSRSEMNVSTLELGDSALYLCASSLLSLAGSTDTQYFGPGTRLTVL.

This chain uses TRBV6-5 with TRBJ1-4, with 7 bases matching TRBD1. The CDR3 runs to 15 residues. Germline lookup yields CDR1 MNHEY and CDR2 SVGAGI. V shed 6 bases, J shed 5 bases, and the junction held 9 bases outside the gene matches. Here the CDR3 DNA reads TGTGCCAGCAGGGTAAAGGGACAGATCAATGAAAAACTGTTTTTT. As protein: CASRVKGQINEKLFF.

This clone was seen only a few times. The J gene is TRBJ1-3, the V gene TRBV21-1; the table calls TRBD1, which could not be checked here. TRBV21-1 is noted as a pseudogene. This CDR3 has 13 residues. The CDR3 DNA reads as TGTGCCAGCAGCAGCCAGGCTGGAAACACCATATATTTT. This encodes CASSSQAGNTIYF.

The V call is TRBV6-1, the J call TRBJ2-7; D is possibly TRBD2 (5 bases). The V and J ends lost 2 bases and 4 bases respectively, with 9 bases between them. Germline CDR1 MNHNS, CDR2 SASEGT. This CDR3 region has 13 residues. CDR3 bases: TGTGCCAGCAGTGAACGGGATCTGTACGAGCAGTACTTC. Residues: CASSERDLYEQYF.

This rearrangement joins TRBV5-1 to TRBJ1-6; D not certain. Germline loops: CDR1 SGHRS, CDR2 YFSETQ. The CDR3 spans 13 residues. Trimming took 0 bases from V and 7 from J, leaving 5 bases between them. Written as DNA, the CDR3 is TGCGCCAGCAGCTTGGAACAGAATTCACCCCTCCACTTT. Protein sequence: CASSLEQNSPLHF.

This clone appeared a few times. V usage is TRBV19 and J usage is TRBJ1-5, with 7 bases aligning to TRBD1. Germline V gene sequence: CDR1 LNHDA, CDR2 SQIVND (reference sequence). CDR3 size: 16 residues. J lost 0 bases, V lost 6 bases, and 8 bases had no gene match. The CDR3 region has the DNA TGTGCCAGTAGGCGGGACAGAAGATATAGCAATCAGCCCCAGCATTTT. It encodes CASRRDRRYSNQPQHF.

The chain links TRBV4-1 to TRBJ1-1; D remains ambiguous. The V and J ends lost 0 bases and 1 base respectively, with 9 bases between them. The CDR3 totals 15 residues. The germline V gene encodes CDR1 MGHRA and CDR2 YSYEKL. The CDR3 DNA reads as TGCGCCAGCAGCCAAGAAGGTCCGGGGAACACTGAAGCTTTCTTT. Encoded protein: CASSQEGPGNTEAFF.

The chain joins TRBV2 to TRBJ1-1; D is perhaps TRBD1 (5 bases). CDR3 length: 12 amino acids. CDR1 and CDR2 (germline): SNHLY, FYNNEI. Trimming stripped 6 bases from V and 7 bases from J, with 12 bases between. CDR3 nucleotide sequence: TGTGCCAGCAGCGGAACAGGCGTTGAAGCTTTCTTT. This gives the protein CASSGTGVEAFF.